This T cell receptor beta chain is from a study of cytomegalovirus exposure and HLA in healthy donors. Study-wide context: Genetic ancestry analysis placed more than 80% of the 398 donors that were genotyped in the Caucasian-associated cluster.

This clone was detected a few times. 13 Jbeta primers and 60 Vbeta primers were used for the PCR. Produced via immunoSEQ multiplex PCR; TCRdb's table is partial and in-frame only. The sample includes approximately 75,000 clones, about 73% of them seen just once. The sequenced sample was PBMCs. The TCR originated in a woman aged 60-70 years in good health and CMV-seropositive.

The CDR3 here is CASGQGGTGELFF. The DNA of the CDR3 is TGTGCCAGCGGACAGGGGGGCACCGGGGAGCTGTTTTTT. This rearrangement joins TRBV25-1 to TRBJ2-2; 10 bases match TRBD1. The CDR3 consists of 13 residues. The V segment lost 8 bases and the J segment 4 bases; nucleotides outside the gene matches: 1. The germline V gene encodes CDR1 MGHDK and CDR2 SYGVNS.